Reported below is one T cell receptor (beta chain). Germline CDR1 MDHEN, CDR2 SYDVKM. J was trimmed by 7 bases and V by 4 bases; bases with no gene match: 6. The CDR3 loop spans 14 amino acids. This specimen belongs to a study of blood T cell repertoires in COVID-19. Study information: Italy, Spain and the United States were the sources of the convalescent and acute COVID-19 samples. PBMCs, B-cell-depleted T cells, or T cells were the source of the cDNA or gDNA that made up the material.

In the authors' methods: Estimated nucleated cell counts came from reference gene primer amplification. Method: immunoSEQ multiplex PCR; TCRdb's copy keeps in-frame clones and lacks some. V and J calls and clone size are copied from that table; D and trimming were computed from the DNA. The data hold hundreds of thousands of clones, with about 86% observed a single time. This study enrolled people aged about 18 to 100 from about two dozen US geographic areas. The TCR comes from a woman aged 45 to 65 in a cohort exposed to, infected with or recovered from COVID-19 (not recorded which). V is TRBV28 and J is TRBJ1-5, with TRBD1 matching over 8 bases. Sequencing used PBMCs or T cells enriched from blood (not recorded which). CDR3: CASSSGGLGQPQHF. CDR3 DNA: TGTGCCAGCAGTTCAGGGGGCCTGGGCCAGCCCCAGCATTTT.